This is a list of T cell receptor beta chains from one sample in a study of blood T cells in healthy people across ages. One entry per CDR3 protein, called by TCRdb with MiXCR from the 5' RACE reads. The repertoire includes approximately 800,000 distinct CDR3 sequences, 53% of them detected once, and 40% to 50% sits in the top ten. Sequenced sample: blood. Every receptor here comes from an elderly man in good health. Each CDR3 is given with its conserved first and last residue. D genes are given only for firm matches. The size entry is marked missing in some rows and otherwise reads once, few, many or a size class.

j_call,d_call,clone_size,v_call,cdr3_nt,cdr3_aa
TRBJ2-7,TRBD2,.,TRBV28,TGTGCCAGCAGACCCACTAGCGGGGGCTCCTACGAGCAGTACTTC,CASRPTSGGSYEQYF
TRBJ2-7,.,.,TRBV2,TGCGCCAGCAGGTCTGACCTAATCACGTCCGAGCAGTACTTC,CASRSDLITSEQYF
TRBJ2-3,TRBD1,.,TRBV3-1,TGTGTCAGCAGCCCCGACACAGGGGGCACTACGCAGTATTTT,CVSSPDTGGTTQYF
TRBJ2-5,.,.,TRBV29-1,TGCAGCGTTAATAATCGACAGAAAGAGACCCAGTACTTC,CSVNNRQKETQYF
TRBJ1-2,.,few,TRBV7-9,TGTGCCAGCAGCTTAGAGGTGTTTCGGGACTATGGCTACACCTTC,CASSLEVFRDYGYTF
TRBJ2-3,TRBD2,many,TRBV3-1,TGTGCCAGCAGCCAATGGAAAGGAGCGGGAACCACAGATACGCAGTATTTT,CASSQWKGAGTTDTQYF
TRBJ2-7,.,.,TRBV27,TGTGCCAGCAGTCCCGTCGGCGGGGTGAGGGAGCAGTACTTC,CASSPVGGVREQYF
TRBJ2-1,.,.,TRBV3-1,TGTGCCACCGCGGACCTATTCTCGGAGCAGTTCTTC,CATADLFSEQFF
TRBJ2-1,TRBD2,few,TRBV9,TGTGCCAGCTTGACTAGCGGGAGCACGGATGAGCAGTTCTTC,CASLTSGSTDEQFF
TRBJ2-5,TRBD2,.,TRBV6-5,TGTGCCAGCAGTCAGCTAGCGGGAGTTCGGGAGCAGTACTTC,CASSQLAGVREQYF
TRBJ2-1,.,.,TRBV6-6,TGTGCCAGCAGTTACTCAGGGAACCCGGGAGATGAGCGGTTCTTC,CASSYSGNPGDERFF
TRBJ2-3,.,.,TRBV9,TGTGCCAGCAGCGACACAGGGTTAACGCAGTATTTT,CASSDTGLTQYF
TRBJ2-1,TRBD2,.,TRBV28,TGTGCCAGCAGTTTAGGGCGGGGGAATTACAATGAGCAGTTCTTC,CASSLGRGNYNEQFF
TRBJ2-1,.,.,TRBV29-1,TGCAGCGTTTTCGTTGAGCGGTTCAGGGATGAGCAGTTCTTC,CSVFVERFRDEQFF
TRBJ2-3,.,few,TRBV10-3,TGTGCCATCAGTGAGTCGGAGATAGCGGGCACAGATACGCAGTATTTT,CAISESEIAGTDTQYF
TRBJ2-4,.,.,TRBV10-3,TGTGCCACCGGGGCGGAAGTAGCCAAAAACATTCAGTACTTC,CATGAEVAKNIQYF
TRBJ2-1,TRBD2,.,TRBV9,TGTGCCAGCAGCGTAGTAGCGGGAGATAAGAATGAGCAGTTCTTC,CASSVVAGDKNEQFF
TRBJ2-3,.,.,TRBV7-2,TGTGCCAGCAGCCAAGGGGCGGGGTACTCCAGGAGAGATACGCAGTATTTT,CASSQGAGYSRRDTQYF